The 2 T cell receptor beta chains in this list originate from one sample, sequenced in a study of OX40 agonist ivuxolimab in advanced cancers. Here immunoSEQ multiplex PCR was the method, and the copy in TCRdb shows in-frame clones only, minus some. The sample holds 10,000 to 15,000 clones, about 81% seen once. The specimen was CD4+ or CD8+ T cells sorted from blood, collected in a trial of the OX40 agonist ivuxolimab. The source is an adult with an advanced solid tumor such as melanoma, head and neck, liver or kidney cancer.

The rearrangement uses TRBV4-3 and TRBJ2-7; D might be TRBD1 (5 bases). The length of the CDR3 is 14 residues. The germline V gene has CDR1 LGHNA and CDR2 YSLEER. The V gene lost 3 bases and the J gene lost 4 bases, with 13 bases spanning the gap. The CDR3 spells CASSQNLQEYEQYF. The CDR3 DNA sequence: TGCGCCAGCAGCCAGAACCTACAGGAATACGAGCAGTACTTC.

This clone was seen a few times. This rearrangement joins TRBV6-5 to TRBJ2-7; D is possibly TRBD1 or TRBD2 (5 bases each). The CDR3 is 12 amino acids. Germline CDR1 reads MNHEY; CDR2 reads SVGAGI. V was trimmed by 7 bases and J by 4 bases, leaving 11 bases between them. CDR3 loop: CASTLGPYEQYF. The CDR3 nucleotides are TGTGCCAGCACCTTGGGACCGTACGAGCAGTACTTC.